The text below deals with one T cell receptor (beta chain). The antigen is not known. This sample was included in a study of T cell responses to AZD1222 COVID-19 vaccine. General study findings and limits: Among those given AZD1222, only five or six were seropositive at baseline. Vaccination with two AZD1222 doses was followed by a rise in Spike-specific TCR breadth and depth.

Profiled with immunoSEQ multiplex PCR; TCRdb holds only in-frame clones, not every one. The table shows about 150,000 clones, with about nine tenths occurring only once. It was second doses at about 4 or about 12 weeks that were pooled. V lost 4 bases to trimming and J lost 0 bases; unmatched junction nucleotides: 6. In germline, CDR1 is SGDLS, CDR2 YYNGEE. The CDR3 extends over 15 amino acids. This specimen was peripheral blood, taken 28 days after the second AZD1222 dose. The sequence was obtained from an adult who received the AZD1222 COVID-19 vaccine. This rearrangement joins TRBV9 to TRBJ1-2; 7 bases are shared with TRBD1. CDR3 in amino acids: CASSPGDRANYGYTF. CDR3 nucleotide sequence: TGTGCCAGCAGCCCTGGGGACAGAGCTAACTATGGCTACACCTTC.